This entry describes one TCR beta chain. The data stem from a study of control samples from healthy donors and cancer patients. The CDR3 is 12 amino acids. The germline CDR1 and CDR2 sequences are MNHNY and SVGAGI (reference sequence). V dropped 4 bases and J dropped 8 bases, with 11 bases sitting between them. Assay used: immunoSEQ multiplex PCR; TCRdb lists only in-frame clones, some missing. The profile covers about 190,000 clones, with around 90% appearing a single time and less than 2% taken by the ten largest. The sample consisted of blood. This clonotype originated in a man aged 25-45 years in good health. This rearrangement joins TRBV6-6 to TRBJ1-2; the D gene is possibly TRBD1 (6 bases). This CDR3 is CASSLRGIGYTF. The CDR3 coding sequence is TGTGCCAGCAGTTTAAGGGGGATAGGCTACACCTTC.